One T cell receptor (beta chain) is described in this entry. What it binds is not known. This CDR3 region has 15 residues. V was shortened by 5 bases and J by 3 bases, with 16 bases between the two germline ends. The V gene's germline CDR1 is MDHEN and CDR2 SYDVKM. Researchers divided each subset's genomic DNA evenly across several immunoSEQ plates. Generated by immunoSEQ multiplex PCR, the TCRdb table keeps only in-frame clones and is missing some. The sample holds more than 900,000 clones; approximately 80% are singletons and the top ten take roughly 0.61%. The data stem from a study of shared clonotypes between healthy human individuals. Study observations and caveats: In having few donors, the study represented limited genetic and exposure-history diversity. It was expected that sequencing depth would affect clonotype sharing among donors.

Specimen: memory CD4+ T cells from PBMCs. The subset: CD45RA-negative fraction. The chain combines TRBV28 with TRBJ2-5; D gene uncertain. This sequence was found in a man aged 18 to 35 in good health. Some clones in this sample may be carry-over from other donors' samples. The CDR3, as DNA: TGTGCCAGCAGTCCAAAAATCCGGGTCGAAGAGACCCAGTACTTC. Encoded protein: CASSPKIRVEETQYF.